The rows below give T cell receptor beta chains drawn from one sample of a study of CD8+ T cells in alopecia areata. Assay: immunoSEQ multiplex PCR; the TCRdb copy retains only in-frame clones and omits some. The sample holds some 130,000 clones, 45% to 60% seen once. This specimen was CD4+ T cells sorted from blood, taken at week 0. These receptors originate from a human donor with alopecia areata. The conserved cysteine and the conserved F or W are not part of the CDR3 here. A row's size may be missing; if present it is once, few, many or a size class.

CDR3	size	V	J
ASIKGGGQETQY	NA	TRBV6-1	TRBJ2-5
ASSSVGSVGKLF	NA	TRBV27	TRBJ1-4
ASSYSIEDTQY	few	TRBV6-6	TRBJ2-3
ASSMLRSHEQY	NA	TRBV19	TRBJ2-7
SVPGQGTNTEAF	NA	TRBV29-1	TRBJ1-1
ASSKRPLVVYEQY	NA	TRBV28	TRBJ2-7
ASSLGTAGANVLT	NA	TRBV7-2	TRBJ2-6
ASSPGQTNYGYT	NA	TRBV4-3	TRBJ1-2
ASSFWGLGGANVLT	NA	TRBV5-6	TRBJ2-6
ASSDRGNQPQH	NA	TRBV19	TRBJ1-5
ASSRARGAPYNEQF	once	TRBV7-9	TRBJ2-1
ASSLGGLNQPQH	few	TRBV7-9	TRBJ1-5
ASSQEVSGGAGGSPLH	few	TRBV4-3	TRBJ1-6
ASSLAQTEQY	NA	TRBV11-1	TRBJ2-7
ASSLQGSGDEQY	once	TRBV5-1	TRBJ2-7
ASSSGPGANVLT	few	TRBV5-4	TRBJ2-6
SVSRGQGGFYNEQF	few	TRBV29-1	TRBJ2-1
ASSSGRAPDTQY	NA	TRBV5-1	TRBJ2-3
ASSQEQERKETQY	NA	TRBV4-2	TRBJ2-5
ASSLGSLEQY	NA	TRBV5-1	TRBJ2-7
ASSRETSGANTGELF	NA	TRBV4-1	TRBJ2-2
AITNSQQGGTGELF	NA	TRBV10-3	TRBJ2-2